These T cell receptor beta chains were read from a single sample in a study of cytomegalovirus exposure and HLA in healthy donors. The method was immunoSEQ multiplex PCR; TCRdb's version includes in-frame clones alone and lacks a portion of them. The sample lists around 300,000 clones, approximately 88% occurring once. The sequenced material came from PBMCs. These receptors were collected from a woman aged 18-35 years in good health and CMV-seronegative. Each CDR3 is given with its conserved first and last residue. The D gene is left open where the match is weak. Where a row states a size, it is once, few, many or the class of an expanded clone; other rows omit it.

D	size	V	J	CDR3	DNA
TRBD2	.	TRBV28	TRBJ2-1	CASSEGTRVDEQFF	TGTGCCAGCAGTGAAGGGACTAGAGTCGATGAGCAGTTCTTC
TRBD2	once	TRBV5-4	TRBJ2-1	CASSSGLAESLGEQFF	TGTGCCAGCAGCTCAGGACTAGCGGAATCCCTGGGTGAGCAGTTCTTC
TRBD1	.	TRBV4-3	TRBJ1-5	CASSLRIGTGQPQHF	TGCGCCAGCAGCCTGAGAATCGGGACAGGGCAGCCCCAGCATTTT
.	once	TRBV30	TRBJ1-6	CAWSLPGTGNSPLHF	TGTGCCTGGAGTCTCCCGGGTACGGGGAATTCACCCCTCCACTTT
.	.	TRBV5-6	TRBJ1-2	CASSSGTSGYTF	TGTGCCAGCAGCTCCGGGACTTCTGGCTACACCTTC
.	.	TRBV2	TRBJ2-7	CASSAVRVWYEQYF	TGTGCCAGCAGCGCGGTGAGGGTTTGGTACGAGCAGTACTTC
TRBD1	.	TRBV6-1	TRBJ2-7	CASSTGQTYEQYF	TGTGCCAGCAGTACGGGACAGACCTACGAGCAGTACTTC
TRBD2	.	TRBV27	TRBJ2-1	CASRGGPSGSSYNEQFF	TGTGCCAGCAGGGGGGGGCCTAGCGGGAGCTCCTACAATGAGCAGTTCTTC
TRBD1	.	TRBV6-5	TRBJ1-3	CASRPPGTGGNTIYF	TGTGCCAGCAGACCGCCCGGGACAGGCGGAAACACCATATATTTT
.	.	TRBV7-9	TRBJ1-2	CASSPTPGFYGYTF	TGTGCCAGCAGCCCCACCCCCGGGTTCTATGGCTACACCTTC
TRBD1	.	TRBV6-5	TRBJ1-1	CASRPGTGLFTEAFF	TGTGCCAGCAGGCCCGGGACAGGGCTCTTCACTGAAGCTTTCTTT
.	.	TRBV30	TRBJ2-7	CAWSVFQGGVYEQYF	TGTGCCTGGAGTGTCTTCCAGGGGGGAGTCTACGAGCAGTACTTC
TRBD2	.	TRBV13	TRBJ2-1	CASSLALAGASEQFF	TGTGCCAGCAGCTTAGCACTAGCGGGGGCGAGTGAGCAGTTCTTC
.	.	TRBV18	TRBJ1-3	CASSPDSSGNTIYF	TGTGCCAGCTCACCTGACAGCTCTGGAAACACCATATATTTT
TRBD2	.	TRBV5-4	TRBJ2-1	CASSLPGLATDEQFF	TGTGCCAGCAGCTTACCGGGACTAGCGACAGATGAGCAGTTCTTC
TRBD2	.	TRBV5-1	TRBJ2-1	CASSLASGVISSYNEQFF	TGCGCCAGCAGCTTGGCTAGCGGGGTAATTAGCTCCTACAATGAGCAGTTCTTC
.	.	TRBV5-4	TRBJ2-3	CASSLARGRADTQYF	TGTGCCAGCAGCTTGGCCCGGGGTCGGGCAGATACGCAGTATTTT
.	few	TRBV27	TRBJ2-7	CASSSGHRHEQYF	TGTGCCAGCAGTTCGGGACATCGCCACGAGCAGTACTTC
.	.	TRBV7-8	TRBJ1-2	CASSPVTGKVDYGYTF	TGTGCCAGCAGCCCGGTGACGGGGAAGGTCGACTATGGCTACACCTTC
.	.	TRBV27	TRBJ2-2	CASTPSGVHTGELFF	TGTGCCAGCACCCCTTCGGGGGTACACACCGGGGAGCTGTTTTTT
.	.	TRBV19	TRBJ1-5	CASSIVRGAGRNQPQHF	TGTGCCAGTAGTATCGTCCGGGGAGCGGGGAGGAATCAGCCCCAGCATTTT
.	.	TRBV30	TRBJ1-1	CAWSVNPGNPEAFF	TGTGCCTGGAGTGTAAATCCGGGGAACCCTGAAGCTTTCTTT
TRBD1	.	TRBV9	TRBJ1-2	CASSQPGGQGAYGYTF	TGTGCCAGCAGCCAACCGGGGGGACAGGGCGCCTATGGCTACACCTTC
.	.	TRBV12-2	TRBJ2-7	CASRFGRDRGPWEQYF	TGTGCAAGTCGCTTTGGCCGGGACAGGGGGCCGTGGGAGCAGTACTTC
TRBD2	.	TRBV11-2	TRBJ2-7	CASSLDPLASGSSYEQYF	TGTGCCAGCAGCTTAGATCCCTTAGCTAGCGGGAGTTCCTACGAGCAGTACTTC
TRBD1	.	TRBV9	TRBJ1-5	CASSQTGDYSNQPQHF	TGTGCCAGCAGCCAGACAGGGGATTATAGCAATCAGCCCCAGCATTTT
.	.	TRBV15	TRBJ2-7	CATSRDRRGYEQYF	TGTGCCACCAGCAGAGATCGGAGGGGTTACGAGCAGTACTTC
TRBD1	.	TRBV27	TRBJ1-2	CASSLGPGTGFMFGDGYTF	TGTGCCAGCAGTTTGGGTCCGGGGACAGGGTTTATGTTTGGGGATGGCTACACCTTC
TRBD1	.	TRBV6-6	TRBJ2-4	CASGGQGKNIQYF	TGTGCCAGCGGAGGACAGGGGAAAAACATTCAGTACTTC
TRBD1	.	TRBV7-2	TRBJ1-2	CASSRDRSNYGYTF	TGTGCCAGCAGCCGGGACAGGTCTAACTATGGCTACACCTTC
TRBD1	.	TRBV5-4	TRBJ2-7	CASSLPRTGSEQYF	TGTGCCAGCAGCTTGCCTCGGACAGGGAGCGAGCAGTACTTC
TRBD2	.	TRBV2	TRBJ2-2	CASNSGSGTGELFF	TGTGCCAGTAATAGCGGGAGCGGCACCGGGGAGCTGTTTTTT
TRBD2	.	TRBV2	TRBJ2-1	CANLAGSYNEQFF	TGTGCCAACCTAGCGGGATCCTACAATGAGCAGTTCTTC
.	.	TRBV5-1	TRBJ2-4	CASSLEPQAKNIQYF	TGCGCCAGCAGCTTGGAACCGCAGGCCAAAAACATTCAGTACTTC
.	.	TRBV5-4	TRBJ1-6	CASSLGASLDSPLHF	TGTGCCAGCAGCTTGGGGGCAAGCTTGGATTCACCCCTCCACTTT
.	.	TRBV30	TRBJ1-2	CAWSVQGPMYGYTF	TGTGCCTGGAGTGTGCAGGGGCCTATGTATGGCTACACCTTC
TRBD2	.	TRBV27	TRBJ2-3	CASSPRTSGSSWDTQYF	TGTGCCAGCAGTCCAAGGACTAGCGGGAGTTCCTGGGATACGCAGTATTTT
TRBD2	.	TRBV5-1	TRBJ2-1	CASSLSASGYEQFF	TGCGCCAGCAGCTTGTCCGCTAGCGGGTATGAGCAGTTCTTC
TRBD1	.	TRBV2	TRBJ1-1	CASRATVRGQGMNTEAFF	TGTGCCAGCAGGGCTACCGTTAGGGGACAGGGGATGAACACTGAAGCTTTCTTT
TRBD1	.	TRBV5-1	TRBJ1-2	CASSLRGLDYGYTF	TGCGCCAGCAGCTTGAGGGGGCTGGACTATGGCTACACCTTC
.	few	TRBV4-1	TRBJ1-2	CASSQADSIGYTF	TGCGCCAGCAGCCAAGCGGACAGCATTGGCTACACCTTC
.	.	TRBV13	TRBJ2-1	CASSRVSASGVEQFF	TGTGCCAGCAGTCGCGTATCTGCATCAGGGGTTGAGCAGTTCTTC
TRBD1	.	TRBV5-1	TRBJ1-1	CASSSGQGGTMNTEAFF	TGCGCCAGCAGCTCGGGACAGGGTGGTACGATGAACACTGAAGCTTTCTTT
.	.	TRBV9	TRBJ1-2	CASSEGMISSYGYTF	TGTGCCAGCAGCGAGGGGATGATCAGCAGCTATGGCTACACCTTC
TRBD2	.	TRBV2	TRBJ2-7	CASSSPPGTNYEQYF	TGTGCCAGCAGTTCCCCCCCCGGGACTAACTACGAGCAGTACTTC
.	.	TRBV5-1	TRBJ2-5	CASSFQGPSSETQYF	TGCGCCAGCAGCTTCCAGGGCCCCAGTTCCGAGACCCAGTACTTC
.	.	TRBV6-5	TRBJ2-7	CASSKQGTHEQYF	TGTGCCAGCAGCAAACAGGGTACCCACGAGCAGTACTTC
.	.	TRBV10-2	TRBJ2-3	CASSIQGLADTQYF	TGCGCCAGCAGTATCCAGGGTCTCGCAGATACGCAGTATTTT
.	.	TRBV28	TRBJ1-6	CASSLFVFNSPLHF	TGTGCCAGCAGTTTATTCGTGTTTAATTCACCCCTCCACTTT
.	.	TRBV28	TRBJ2-7	CASTLRPGTYEQYF	TGTGCCAGCACCCTACGTCCGGGGACCTACGAGCAGTACTTC
.	.	TRBV9	TRBJ2-2	CASSVGASSNTGELFF	TGTGCCAGCAGCGTAGGGGCTAGCTCGAACACCGGGGAGCTGTTTTTT
.	.	TRBV6-6	TRBJ2-2	CASSTASGELFF	TGTGCCAGCAGTACCGCCAGTGGGGAGCTGTTTTTT
.	.	TRBV27	TRBJ1-1	CASKAPGFRTEAFF	TGTGCCAGCAAAGCTCCGGGTTTTCGAACTGAAGCTTTCTTT
.	.	TRBV2	TRBJ2-5	CASSETRLNQETQYF	TGTGCCAGCAGTGAAACACGACTAAACCAAGAGACCCAGTACTTC
.	.	TRBV28	TRBJ2-5	CASSSPFSGDAETQYF	TGTGCCAGCAGTTCCCCATTTTCAGGGGATGCGGAGACCCAGTACTTC
TRBD1	.	TRBV28	TRBJ1-2	CASRDRAEWYYGYTF	TGTGCCAGCAGAGACAGGGCGGAGTGGTATTACGGCTACACCTTC
.	.	TRBV7-2	TRBJ2-3	CASSLVLAPDTQYF	TGTGCCAGCAGCTTAGTTCTAGCTCCAGATACGCAGTATTTT
.	.	TRBV6-1	TRBJ1-2	CASSPGTGPYGYTF	TGTGCCAGCAGTCCCGGAACAGGGCCCTATGGCTACACCTTC
TRBD1	.	TRBV28	TRBJ1-1	CASSFPGQVSMNTEAFF	TGTGCCAGCAGTTTCCCCGGACAGGTCTCCATGAACACTGAAGCTTTCTTT
.	.	TRBV5-1	TRBJ2-6	CASTPGSGANVLTF	TGCGCCAGCACCCCCGGCTCTGGGGCCAACGTCCTGACTTTC